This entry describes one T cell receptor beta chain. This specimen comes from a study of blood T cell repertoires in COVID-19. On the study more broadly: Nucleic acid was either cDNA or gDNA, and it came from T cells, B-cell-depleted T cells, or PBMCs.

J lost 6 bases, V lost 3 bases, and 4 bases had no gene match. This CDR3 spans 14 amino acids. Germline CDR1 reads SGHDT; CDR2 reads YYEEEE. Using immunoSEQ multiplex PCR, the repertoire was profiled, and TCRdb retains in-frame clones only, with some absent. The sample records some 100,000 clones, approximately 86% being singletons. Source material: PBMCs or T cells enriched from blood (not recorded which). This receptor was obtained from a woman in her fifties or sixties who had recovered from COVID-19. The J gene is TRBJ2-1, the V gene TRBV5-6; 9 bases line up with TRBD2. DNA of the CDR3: TGTGCCAGCAGCTGGACTAGCGCGGGCAATGAGCAGTTCTTC. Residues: CASSWTSAGNEQFF.